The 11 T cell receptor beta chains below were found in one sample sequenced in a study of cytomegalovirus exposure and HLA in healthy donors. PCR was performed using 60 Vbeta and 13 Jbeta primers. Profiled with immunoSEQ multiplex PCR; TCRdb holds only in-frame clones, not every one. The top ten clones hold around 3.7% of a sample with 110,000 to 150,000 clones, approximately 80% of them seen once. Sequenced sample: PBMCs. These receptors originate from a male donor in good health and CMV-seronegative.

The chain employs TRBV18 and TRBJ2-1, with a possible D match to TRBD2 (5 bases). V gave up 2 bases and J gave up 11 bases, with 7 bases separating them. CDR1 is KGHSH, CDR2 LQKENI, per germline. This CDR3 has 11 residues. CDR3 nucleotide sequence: TGTGCCAGCTCACCAGGGGAGAAGCAGTTCTTC. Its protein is CASSPGEKQFF.

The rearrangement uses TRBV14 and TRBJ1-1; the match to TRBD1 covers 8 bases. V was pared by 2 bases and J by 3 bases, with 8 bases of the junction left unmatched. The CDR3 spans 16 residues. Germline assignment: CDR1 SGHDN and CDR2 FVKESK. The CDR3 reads CASSQLIPTGDTEAFF. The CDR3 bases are TGTGCCAGCAGCCAACTTATCCCGACAGGGGACACTGAAGCTTTCTTT. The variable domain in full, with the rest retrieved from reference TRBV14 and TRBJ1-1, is EAGVTQFPSHSVIEKGQTVTLRCDPISGHDNLYWYRRVMGKEIKFLLHFVKESKQDESGMPNNRFLAERTGGTYSTLKVQPAELEDSGVYFCASSQLIPTGDTEAFFGQGTRLTVV.

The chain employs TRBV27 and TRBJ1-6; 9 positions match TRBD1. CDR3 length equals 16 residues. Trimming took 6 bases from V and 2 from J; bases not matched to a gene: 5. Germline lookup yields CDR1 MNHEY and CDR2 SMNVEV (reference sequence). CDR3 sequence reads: CASRMDRGAYNSPLHF. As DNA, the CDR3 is TGTGCCAGCAGAATGGACAGGGGCGCCTATAATTCACCCCTCCACTTT.

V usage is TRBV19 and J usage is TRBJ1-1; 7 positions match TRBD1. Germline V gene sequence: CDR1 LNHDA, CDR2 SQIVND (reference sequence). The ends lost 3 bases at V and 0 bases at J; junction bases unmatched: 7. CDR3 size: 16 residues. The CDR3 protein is CASSIRRDSMNTEAFF. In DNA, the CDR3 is TGTGCCAGTAGTATTCGCCGGGACAGCATGAACACTGAAGCTTTCTTT.

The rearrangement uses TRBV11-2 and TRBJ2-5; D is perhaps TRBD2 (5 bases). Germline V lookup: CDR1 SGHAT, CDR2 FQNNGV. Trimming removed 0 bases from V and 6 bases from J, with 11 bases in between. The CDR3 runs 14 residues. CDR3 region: CASSLEEGRKTQYF. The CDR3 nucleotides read TGTGCCAGCAGCTTAGAAGAGGGTAGGAAGACCCAGTACTTC.

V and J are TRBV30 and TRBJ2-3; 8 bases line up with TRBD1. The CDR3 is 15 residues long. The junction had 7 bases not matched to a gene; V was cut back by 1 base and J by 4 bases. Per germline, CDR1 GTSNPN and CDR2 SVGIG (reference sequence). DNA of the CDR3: TGTGCCTGGAGTGCGGACAGGGTGGTGTCAGATACGCAGTATTTT. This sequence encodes CAWSADRVVSDTQYF.

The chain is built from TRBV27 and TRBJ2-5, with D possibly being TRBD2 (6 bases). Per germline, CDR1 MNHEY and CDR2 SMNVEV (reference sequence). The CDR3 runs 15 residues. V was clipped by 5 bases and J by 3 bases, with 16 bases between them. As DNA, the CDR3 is TGTGCCAGCAGTATGATGAAGGGAGGCAAAGAGACCCAGTACTTC. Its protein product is CASSMMKGGKETQYF.

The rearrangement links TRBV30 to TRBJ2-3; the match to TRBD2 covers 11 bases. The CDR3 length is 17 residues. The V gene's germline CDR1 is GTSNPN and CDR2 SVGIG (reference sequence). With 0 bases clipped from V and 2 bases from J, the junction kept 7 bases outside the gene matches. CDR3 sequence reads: CAWSVSPLAGVTDTQYF. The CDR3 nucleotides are TGTGCCTGGAGTGTATCCCCACTAGCGGGAGTCACAGATACGCAGTATTTT. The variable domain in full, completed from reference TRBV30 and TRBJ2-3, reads SQTIHQWPATLVQPVGSPLSLECTVEGTSNPNLYWYRQAAGRGLQLLFYSVGIGQISSEVPQNLSASRPQDRQFILSSKKLLLSDSGFYLCAWSVSPLAGVTDTQYFGPGTRLTVL.

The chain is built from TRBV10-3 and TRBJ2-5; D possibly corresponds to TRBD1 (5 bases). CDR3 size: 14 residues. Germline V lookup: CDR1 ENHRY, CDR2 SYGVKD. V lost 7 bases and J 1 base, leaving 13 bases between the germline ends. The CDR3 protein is CAINSDRSQETQYF. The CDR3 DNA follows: TGTGCCATCAACTCCGACAGATCCCAAGAGACCCAGTACTTC.

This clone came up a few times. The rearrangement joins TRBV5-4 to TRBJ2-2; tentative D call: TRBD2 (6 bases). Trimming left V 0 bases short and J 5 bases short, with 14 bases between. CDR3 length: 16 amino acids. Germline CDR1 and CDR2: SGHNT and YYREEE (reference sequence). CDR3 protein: CASSLARKEGTGELFF. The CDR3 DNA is TGTGCCAGCAGCTTGGCCAGAAAGGAGGGGACCGGGGAGCTGTTTTTT.

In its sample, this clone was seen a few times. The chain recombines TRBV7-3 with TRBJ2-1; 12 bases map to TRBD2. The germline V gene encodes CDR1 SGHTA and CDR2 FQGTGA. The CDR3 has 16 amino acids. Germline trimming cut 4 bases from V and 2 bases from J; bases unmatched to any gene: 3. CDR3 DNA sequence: TGTGCCAGCAGCTCTAGCGGGGGGGACCCCTACAATGAGCAGTTCTTC. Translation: CASSSSGGDPYNEQFF.